The next 30 T cell receptor beta chains were all read from a single sample in a study of T cell responses to AZD1222 COVID-19 vaccine. Sequencing was performed with immunoSEQ multiplex PCR; in TCRdb, only in-frame clones are kept and a portion is missing. The data contain over 65,000 clones, roughly 86% of them singletons. The sample here was peripheral blood, taken 28 days after the second AZD1222 dose. The receptors originated from an adult who received the AZD1222 COVID-19 vaccine.

The V call is TRBV3-1 (or the pseudogene TRBV3-2), the J call TRBJ1-5; no firm D call. Trimming removed 5 bases from V and 1 base from J, with 6 bases in between. The CDR3 consists of 13 residues. The germline V gene has CDR1 LGHDT and CDR2 YNNKEL (reference sequence). The DNA for the CDR3 is TGTGCCAGCAGCTCTGGGAGCAATCAGCCCCAGCATTTT. This codes for CASSSGSNQPQHF.

This chain uses TRBV5-1 with TRBJ1-4; 7 nucleotides align to TRBD1. Germline V gives CDR1 SGHRS, CDR2 YFSETQ. V was pared by 4 bases and J by 4 bases, with 10 bases of the junction left unmatched. This CDR3 comprises 16 residues. CDR3 region: CASSPGGTVDNEKLFF. CDR3 nucleotides: TGCGCCAGCAGCCCCGGAGGGACAGTAGATAATGAAAAACTGTTTTTT.

This clone was counted once. The chain carries TRBV19 and TRBJ2-1, with 8 nucleotides matching TRBD2. This CDR3 comprises 13 residues. Germline V gene data show CDR1 as LNHDA and CDR2 as SQIVND (reference sequence). J lost 7 bases, V lost 5 bases, and 4 bases had no gene match. The CDR3, as DNA: TGTGCCAGTAGTCGGGAGGGCTGGAATGAGCAGTTCTTC. It translates to CASSREGWNEQFF.

This clone was detected once. The chain couples TRBV18 to TRBJ2-3, with D perhaps assigned TRBD1 or TRBD2 (6 bases each). Trimming shortened V by 3 bases and J by 2 bases, and 18 bases separated the two germline ends. Germline V CDR1 and CDR2: KGHSH, LQKENI. The CDR3 loop spans 17 amino acids. CDR3 bases: TGTGCCAGCTCACCCCGGCGGGACACCCCGTCCACAGATACGCAGTATTTT. It encodes CASSPRRDTPSTDTQYF.

This chain joins TRBV4-1 and TRBJ2-1, with D maybe TRBD2 (5 bases). The germline gives CDR1 MGHRA, CDR2 YSYEKL. V lost 4 bases to trimming and J lost 7 bases, with 17 bases between them. The length of the CDR3 is 15 residues. The CDR3 sequence is CASSLTLQKRNEQFF. The CDR3 DNA sequence: TGCGCCAGCAGCCTGACCCTCCAGAAGCGGAATGAGCAGTTCTTC.

V usage is TRBV27 and J usage is TRBJ1-5; D ambiguous. This CDR3 has 14 residues. Germline V CDR1 and CDR2: MNHEY, SMNVEV (reference sequence). The V end lost 0 bases, the J end lost 7 bases, and 10 bases lay between the germline ends. CDR3 in DNA: TGTGCCAGCAGTTTATCGCGTATCAGCCAGCCCCAGCATTTT. Translation: CASSLSRISQPQHF.

This clone was detected only a few times. The chain links TRBV7-2 to TRBJ2-2; 13 bases are shared with TRBD2. V was pared by 2 bases and J by 6 bases, with 3 bases of the junction left unmatched. The V gene's germline CDR1 is SGHTA and CDR2 FQGNSA. CDR3 length equals 16 residues. The CDR3 spells CASSLLGLAGPGELFF. The CDR3 DNA sequence: TGTGCCAGCAGCTTACTGGGACTAGCGGGACCCGGGGAGCTGTTTTTT. Drawing the rest from reference TRBV7-2 and TRBJ2-2, the complete variable domain is GAGVSQSPSNKVTEKGKDVELRCDPISGHTALYWYRQSLGQGLEFLIYFQGNSAPDKSGLPSDRFSAERTGGSVSTLTIQRTQQEDSAVYLCASSLLGLAGPGELFFGEGSRLTVL.

The V and J genes are TRBV4-2 and TRBJ2-1; D is ambiguous. The CDR3 extends over 16 amino acids. The germline V gene encodes CDR1 LGHNA and CDR2 YNFKEQ. Trimming pared 6 bases from V and 3 bases from J, leaving 18 bases between. The CDR3 region is CASSVSLSDRYNEQFF. As DNA, the CDR3 is TGTGCCAGCAGTGTTTCTCTCTCCGATCGCTACAATGAGCAGTTCTTC.

The V gene is TRBV18, the J gene TRBJ2-5; 14 bases map to TRBD2. CDR3 length: 18 residues. V lost 3 bases and J lost 5; bases outside the gene matches: 11. Looked up from germline, CDR1 is KGHSH and CDR2 is LQKENI. The CDR3 region is CASSPPGLAGVSIETQYF. The CDR3 region has the DNA TGTGCCAGCTCACCCCCGGGACTAGCGGGAGTGTCGATCGAGACCCAGTACTTC.

This clone was seen only once. The chain uses TRBV7-2 and TRBJ2-7; 14 nucleotides line up with TRBD2. The CDR3 extends over 16 amino acids. The germline V gene encodes CDR1 SGHTA and CDR2 FQGNSA. The V gene end was trimmed by 5 bases and the J gene end by 3 bases; junction bases not matched to a gene: 6. Here the CDR3 DNA reads TGTGCCAGCAGCCCAAGGACTAGCGGGAGGAACTACGAGCAGTACTTC. As protein: CASSPRTSGRNYEQYF. Combining the CDR3 with reference TRBV7-2 and TRBJ2-7 gives the whole variable domain GAGVSQSPSNKVTEKGKDVELRCDPISGHTALYWYRQSLGQGLEFLIYFQGNSAPDKSGLPSDRFSAERTGGSVSTLTIQRTQQEDSAVYLCASSPRTSGRNYEQYFGPGTRLTVT.

This clone has just one count. This chain uses TRBV19 with TRBJ2-2; D gene uncertain. The length of the CDR3 is 14 residues. Trimming shortened V by 5 bases and J by 3 bases, and 10 bases separated the two germline ends. Germline CDR1 and CDR2: LNHDA and SQIVND (reference sequence). CDR3 nucleotide sequence: TGTGCCAGTAGTTCCCCCGGGTACACCGGGGAGCTGTTTTTT. Translating gives CASSSPGYTGELFF. Full variable domain (missing parts from reference TRBV19 and TRBJ2-2): DGGITQSPKYLFRKEGQNVTLSCEQNLNHDAMYWYRQDPGQGLRLIYYSQIVNDFQKGDIAEGYSVSREKKESFPLTVTSAQKNPTAFYLCASSSPGYTGELFFGEGSRLTVL.

The genes are TRBV2 and TRBJ1-1, with unresolved D. Germline V gene data show CDR1 as SNHLY and CDR2 as FYNNEI. The V gene lost 6 bases and the J gene lost 5 bases, with 31 bases spanning the gap. The length of the CDR3 is 19 residues. The DNA for the CDR3 is TGTGCCAGCAGAAAAGGGTTGGGGTTTGGGGTCGCGTCGGAAACTGAAGCTTTCTTT. It specifies CASRKGLGFGVASETEAFF.

This rearrangement joins TRBV7-9 to TRBJ1-2, with D perhaps TRBD1 (5 bases). Deletions cut 10 bases from V and 7 bases from J, with 19 bases between. CDR1 and CDR2 from the germline V gene are SEHNR and FQNEAQ (reference sequence). CDR3 length: 13 amino acids. CDR3 region: CATPGTQVSGYTF. The CDR3 DNA reads as TGTGCCACCCCCGGGACGCAGGTTTCTGGCTACACCTTC.

On this clone: The junction differs from germline at one of its ends, possibly a read error. The chain recombines TRBV10-1 with TRBJ1-5; D uncertain. CDR1 WNHNN and CDR2 SYGVQD come from the germline V gene (reference sequence). This CDR3 spans 12 amino acids. The chain's CDR3 is CASSDSTQPQHF. The CDR3 region has the DNA TGCGCCAGCAGTGACAGCACTCAGCCCCAGCATTTT.

This clone has only one observation. The chain recombines TRBV25-1 with TRBJ2-1; 10 bases line up with TRBD1. This CDR3 is 16 amino acids long. V was clipped by 4 bases and J by 1 base; unmatched bases: 4. Germline V gene data show CDR1 as MGHDK and CDR2 as SYGVNS. The CDR3 DNA reads as TGTGCCAGCAGTGCCGACAGGGGGCGGTCCTACAATGAGCAGTTCTTC. This sequence encodes CASSADRGRSYNEQFF.

The rearrangement uses TRBV29-1 and TRBJ1-3; D uncertain. Germline V CDR1 and CDR2: SQVTM, ANQGSEA. This CDR3 has 13 residues. V dropped 7 bases and J dropped 0 bases, with 10 bases sitting between them. The CDR3 region has the DNA TGCAGCGCGATAGCTGGCTCTGGAAACACCATATATTTT. This codes for CSAIAGSGNTIYF.

The V gene is TRBV30, the J gene TRBJ2-4; maybe TRBD1 (6 bases). The V gene's germline CDR1 is GTSNPN and CDR2 SVGIG (reference sequence). The CDR3 is made up of 13 amino acids. V gave up 2 bases and J gave up 10 bases, with 15 bases separating them. As DNA, the CDR3 is TGTGCCTGGAGTAAGAGGACAGCCATAATTCAGTACTTC. It is translated as CAWSKRTAIIQYF. Full variable domain (missing parts from reference TRBV30 and TRBJ2-4): SQTIHQWPATLVQPVGSPLSLECTVEGTSNPNLYWYRQAAGRGLQLLFYSVGIGQISSEVPQNLSASRPQDRQFILSSKKLLLSDSGFYLCAWSKRTAIIQYFGAGTRLSVL.

J is TRBJ1-6 and V is TRBV25-1; D might be TRBD1 (6 bases). V lost 4 bases and J lost 10, with 20 bases in between. CDR1 is MGHDK and CDR2 is SYGVNS in the germline V gene. CDR3 length: 16 amino acids. The CDR3 coding sequence is TGTGCCAGCAGTGGGTTCGGGGAGGGGAGGGGGTCACCCCTCCACTTT. Residues: CASSGFGEGRGSPLHF.

The rearrangement joins TRBV29-1 to TRBJ1-1; no firm D call. Looked up from germline, CDR1 is SQVTM and CDR2 is ANQGSEA. The CDR3 covers 12 residues. Deletions cut 3 bases from V and 6 bases from J, with 11 bases between. CDR3 in amino acids: CSVEETRSEAFF. The DNA of the CDR3 is TGCAGCGTTGAGGAGACAAGGTCTGAAGCTTTCTTT.

The chain carries TRBV19 and TRBJ1-3; D is unresolved. The CDR3 is made up of 14 amino acids. The V gene's germline CDR1 is LNHDA and CDR2 SQIVND (reference sequence). Trimming cost V 7 bases and J 0 bases, with 10 bases left between them. The CDR3 DNA is TGTGCCAGTACGCACCTTAGCTCTGGAAACACCATATATTTT. The encoded protein is CASTHLSSGNTIYF.

A few counts support this clone. The chain is built from TRBV6-5 and TRBJ2-7; D might be TRBD1 or TRBD2, each matching 6 bases. Deletions cut 9 bases from V and 2 bases from J, with 11 bases between. CDR1 is MNHEY and CDR2 is SVGAGI in the germline V gene. This CDR3 comprises 12 residues. The CDR3 protein is CASRGPAYEQYF. The CDR3 DNA is TGTGCCAGTCGGGGGCCCGCCTACGAGCAGTACTTC.

In the case of this clone: Additional DNA sequences in this sample encode the identical CDR3. V and J are TRBV30 and TRBJ1-1; D is unclear. The CDR3 sequence is 13 residues long. The ends were cut back, 0 bases at V and 1 base at J, with 6 bases in the middle. Germline V gene lookup returns CDR1 GTSNPN and CDR2 SVGIG (reference sequence). CDR3 DNA: TGTGCCTGGAGTGTACGAGGGAACACTGAAGCTTTCTTT. It specifies CAWSVRGNTEAFF.

This chain joins TRBV18 and TRBJ2-3, with D maybe TRBD1 (6 bases). Looked up from germline, CDR1 is KGHSH and CDR2 is LQKENI. Trimming pared 3 bases from V and 6 bases from J, leaving 16 bases between. The length of the CDR3 is 15 residues. For the CDR3, the DNA is TGTGCCAGCTCACCGCCCGGGCCCCAGGGGGATACGCAGTATTTT. This sequence encodes CASSPPGPQGDTQYF.

The chain employs TRBV7-9 and TRBJ2-7; TRBD1 agrees at 8 bases. V lost 4 bases and J lost 3; bases outside the gene matches: 5. CDR3 length: 14 amino acids. In germline, CDR1 is SEHNR, CDR2 FQNEAQ (reference sequence). CDR3 nucleotides: TGTGCCAGCAGCTCCGGACAGGGCGACTACGAGCAGTACTTC. The encoded protein is CASSSGQGDYEQYF.

This clone was observed a few times. The genes are TRBV6-4 and TRBJ1-6; 7 bases are shared with TRBD1. Losses at the gene ends were 0 bases for V and 10 bases for J; bases not matched to a gene: 3. The CDR3 consists of 14 residues. CDR1 and CDR2 from the germline V gene are MRHNA and SNTAGT. CDR3 in amino acids: CASSDSTGSSPLHF. The CDR3, as DNA: TGTGCCAGCAGTGACTCGACAGGGTCCTCACCCCTCCACTTT.

This chain joins TRBV30 and TRBJ2-1, with unresolved D. The V and J ends lost 3 bases and 8 bases respectively, with 14 bases between them. Germline values: CDR1 GTSNPN, CDR2 SVGIG (reference sequence). The length of the CDR3 is 13 residues. In DNA form, the CDR3 reads TGTGCCTGGAGCCGATCGACTTTCGATGAGCAGTTCTTC. Amino acids: CAWSRSTFDEQFF.

J is TRBJ1-1 and V is TRBV19; 9 nucleotides line up with TRBD1. The CDR3 is made up of 21 amino acids. In germline, CDR1 is LNHDA, CDR2 SQIVND (reference sequence). After removal of 9 bases from V and 1 base from J, the junction contained 27 bases not matched to a gene. CDR3 loop: CASNAWRGANRGHAGNTEAFF. Here the CDR3 DNA reads TGTGCCAGCAACGCCTGGAGAGGGGCTAACAGGGGGCACGCGGGGAACACTGAAGCTTTCTTT.

The rearrangement uses TRBV29-1 and TRBJ2-5; tentatively, D is TRBD2 (6 bases). Germline loops: CDR1 SQVTM, CDR2 ANQGSEA. V was cut by 4 bases and J by 1 base, with 10 bases left in between. CDR3 length: 13 residues. The CDR3 protein is CSVGRRAQETQYF. CDR3 DNA sequence: TGCAGCGTTGGCAGGAGGGCCCAAGAGACCCAGTACTTC.

V is TRBV18 and J is TRBJ2-7, with a tentative D call TRBD1 (5 bases). Trimming stripped 6 bases from V and 1 base from J, with 7 bases between. The CDR3 contains 12 residues. Germline V gene data show CDR1 as KGHSH and CDR2 as LQKENI. The DNA for the CDR3 is TGTGCCAGCTCGGGGCAGTCCTACGAGCAGTACTTC. It is translated as CASSGQSYEQYF.

V and J are TRBV6-4 and TRBJ2-3; no clear D. The germline V gene encodes CDR1 MRHNA and CDR2 SNTAGT. V shed 1 base and J shed 2 bases, with 7 bases lying between them. This CDR3 comprises 14 residues. This CDR3 reads CASSDLGDTDTQYF. The CDR3 coding sequence is TGTGCCAGCAGTGACTTGGGCGACACAGATACGCAGTATTTT.